This T cell receptor beta chain was documented in a study of chemoradiotherapy in HPV16-positive cancers. Turning to the study itself: A couple of HPV16-positive patients' cells yielded candidate HPV-specific clones and common motifs.

Germline loops: CDR1 SEHNR, CDR2 FQNEAQ (reference sequence). This CDR3 has 17 amino acids. Data came from immunoSEQ multiplex PCR; TCRdb stores just in-frame clones and leaves some out. The data hold about 16,000 clones, with about three quarters observed a single time. A note on this clone: Its cognate antigen is unknown.

Points from the study as a whole: For HPV16-positive patients, expanding HPV-responsive T cells associated with longer recurrence-free survival.

The sequence came from a human donor with HPV-associated anogenital cancer. V and J are TRBV7-9 and TRBJ2-5; TRBD1 aligns across 8 bases. The J call may be wrong; the DNA end is better matched by TRBJ2-7. The sample in question was tumor tissue, obtained from a patient who underwent chemoradiotherapy. The CDR3 sequence: CASSLGQGQGNLYEQYF. In DNA, the CDR3 is TGTGCCAGCAGCTTGGGTCAAGGACAGGGCAATTTATACGAGCAGTACTTC.